This TCR beta chain was recovered during a study of blood T cells in healthy people across ages. The CDR3 sequence is 14 residues long. With 7 bases clipped from V and 7 bases from J, the junction kept 8 bases outside the gene matches. Germline assignment: CDR1 SNHLY and CDR2 FYNNEI. With a J-beta primer mix and a sample-barcoded 5' primer, a second PCR ran about 7 to 12 cycles. CDR3-containing paired-end reads numbered at least 3 million in each sample. TCRdb called the 5' RACE reads again in MiXCR, with one record for every CDR3 protein. The table has over 550,000 distinct CDR3 sequences, roughly 30% seen once; the top ten hold around 16%. About this clonotype itself: A much larger clone is a single base away; this may be a read error.

This sequence was found in a woman of 80 years or more in good health. V usage is TRBV2 and J usage is TRBJ2-7; the match to TRBD2 covers 12 bases. The sequencing input was blood. CDR3 nucleotides: TGTGCCAGCACGCTAGCGGGGGGGCTTAATGAGCAGTACTTC. Protein product: CASTLAGGLNEQYF.